Presented here are 27 T cell receptor beta chains from one specimen sequenced in a study of Ad26.COV2.S vaccination and SARS-CoV-2 variants. Indicated treatment: around 19 received Ad26.COV2.S at low or high dose, single or two shots; several received placebo; per-sample allocation not given. Samples came from day 63 after the first vaccine or placebo injection. The repertoire was sequenced with immunoSEQ multiplex PCR; TCRdb's copy has only in-frame clones and lacks some. The sample has about 370,000 clones, around 85% seen once. The material sequenced was peripheral blood, taken in a trial of Ad26.COV2.S vaccine versus placebo. The receptors originated from a person aged 18-60 years who received the Ad26.COV2.S COVID-19 vaccine or a placebo.

The rearrangement uses TRBV6-5 and TRBJ2-7; D not resolved. Trimming removed 6 bases from V and 5 bases from J, with 17 bases in between. Germline V gene data show CDR1 as MNHEY and CDR2 as SVGAGI. This CDR3 comprises 14 residues. The CDR3 DNA reads TGTGCCAGCAGCCCCATGGGAAATACTCACGAGCAGTACTTC. Translating it yields CASSPMGNTHEQYF.

V and J are TRBV29-1 and TRBJ2-7, with D tentatively TRBD1 (5 bases). The germline V and J ends were trimmed by 5 bases and 1 base, with 12 bases remaining between them. CDR1 and CDR2 (germline): SQVTM, ANQGSEA. CDR3 length equals 13 residues. DNA of the CDR3: TGCAGCGTTTTCGCGACAGATTCCTACGAGCAGTACTTC. This sequence encodes CSVFATDSYEQYF.

The CDR3 coding sequence is TGTGCCAGCAGCTCGGACTGGCAAGAGACCCAGTACTTC. Translation: CASSSDWQETQYF. J is TRBJ2-5 and V is TRBV6-5; possible D gene TRBD2, 5 bases. Germline V gives CDR1 MNHEY, CDR2 SVGAGI. The CDR3 runs 13 residues. V lost 6 bases to trimming and J lost 2 bases, with 10 bases between them.

V is TRBV3-1 (or the pseudogene TRBV3-2) and J is TRBJ1-2; 7 bases match TRBD1. The J segment lost 2 bases and the V segment lost 6 bases, leaving 3 bases of the junction unmatched. Per germline, CDR1 LGHDT and CDR2 YNNKEL (reference sequence). The length of the CDR3 is 13 residues. CDR3 residues: CASRVTGNYGYTF. CDR3 in DNA: TGTGCCAGCAGGGTGACAGGGAACTATGGCTACACCTTC.

The V call is TRBV2, the J call TRBJ2-1, with TRBD1 matching 9 bases. The CDR3 is 15 amino acids. Germline-derived CDR1 and CDR2 are SNHLY and FYNNEI. J lost 5 bases, V lost 6 bases, and 8 bases had no gene match. DNA for the CDR3: TGTGCCAGCAGGCTCCCGGGACAGGGCCACAATGAGCAGTTCTTC. As protein: CASRLPGQGHNEQFF.

This CDR3 is CASSLPPGSSYGYTF. The DNA of the CDR3 is TGTGCCAGCAGCTTGCCTCCGGGTTCCTCCTATGGCTACACCTTC. The chain recombines TRBV5-6 with TRBJ1-2; D gene unclear. The CDR3 spans 15 residues. The germline V gene encodes CDR1 SGHDT and CDR2 YYEEEE. Trimming cost V 1 base and J 4 bases, with 14 bases left between them.

This sequence joins TRBV11-2 and TRBJ1-4; 8 bases line up with TRBD1. The V and J ends lost 2 bases and 2 bases, in that order; junction bases with no gene match: 4. Germline CDR1 and CDR2: SGHAT and FQNNGV. The CDR3 covers 16 residues. The CDR3 spells CASSLTSGGTNEKLFF. Written as DNA, the CDR3 is TGTGCCAGCAGCTTAACGTCAGGGGGCACTAATGAAAAACTGTTTTTT.

The chain links TRBV3-1 (or the pseudogene TRBV3-2) to TRBJ2-7, with D possibly being TRBD1 (6 bases). The germline V gene encodes CDR1 LGHDT and CDR2 YNNKEL (reference sequence). The CDR3 has 15 amino acids. Trimming took off 1 base at V and 0 bases at J, with 10 bases between the two ends. CDR3 DNA: TGTGCCAGCAGCCAAGCGGCAGGGGCCTCCTACGAGCAGTACTTC. Translation gives CASSQAAGASYEQYF.

This CDR3 reads CASSHDTSYEQYF. As DNA, the CDR3 is TGTGCCAGCAGCCACGACACATCCTACGAGCAGTACTTC. V is TRBV11-3 and J is TRBJ2-7, with D unresolved. This CDR3 has 13 amino acids. Looked up from germline, CDR1 is SGHNT and CDR2 is YENEEA. Trimming removed 5 bases at V and 1 base at J, with 9 bases between.

The chain links TRBV18 to TRBJ1-4, with 7 bases aligning to TRBD1. The V and J ends lost 3 bases and 8 bases, in that order; junction bases with no gene match: 6. Germline loops: CDR1 KGHSH, CDR2 LQKENI. The CDR3 spans 14 residues. The chain's CDR3 is CASSPTGQAEKLFF. DNA for the CDR3: TGTGCCAGCTCACCCACCGGACAGGCCGAAAAACTGTTTTTT. Filled out from reference TRBV18 and TRBJ1-4, the complete variable domain reads NAGVMQNPRHLVRRRGQEARLRCSPMKGHSHVYWYRQLPEEGLKFMVYLQKENIIDESGMPKERFSAEFPKEGPSILRIQQVVRGDSAAYFCASSPTGQAEKLFFGSGTQLSVL.

In nucleotides, the CDR3 is TGTGCCAGCAGTCAGCGGGCCTCCTACGAGCAGTACTTC. It is translated as CASSQRASYEQYF. This chain links TRBV6-5 with TRBJ2-7, with D possibly TRBD2 on 6 matching bases. Germline lookup yields CDR1 MNHEY and CDR2 SVGAGI. Trimming cost V 5 bases and J 0 bases, with 8 bases left between them. The CDR3 runs to 13 residues.

The gene calls are TRBV27 and TRBJ1-5; D is ambiguous. CDR1 is MNHEY and CDR2 is SMNVEV in the germline V gene (reference sequence). The CDR3 length is 13 residues. V gave up 4 bases and J gave up 4 bases, with 8 bases separating them. CDR3 region: CASSWQSNQPQHF. CDR3 DNA sequence: TGTGCCAGCAGTTGGCAGTCAAATCAGCCCCAGCATTTT.

J is TRBJ2-7 and V is TRBV6-2 or TRBV6-3; D perhaps matches TRBD1 (5 bases). Germline assignment: CDR1 MNHEY and CDR2 SVGEGT. Trimming shortened V by 0 bases and J by 3 bases, and 12 bases separated the two germline ends. The CDR3 extends over 15 amino acids. CDR3 amino acids: CASSYSRAPFYEQYF. Written as DNA, the CDR3 is TGTGCCAGCAGTTACTCCAGGGCCCCTTTCTACGAGCAGTACTTC.

The chain joins TRBV3-1 (or the pseudogene TRBV3-2) to TRBJ2-6, with 9 bases that match TRBD1. The CDR3 has 19 amino acids. J gave up 0 bases and V 1 base, and 7 bases lay outside the gene matches. CDR1 and CDR2 (germline): LGHDT, YNNKEL (reference sequence). CDR3 residues: CASSQAPDRGRSGANVLTF. CDR3 DNA sequence: TGTGCCAGCAGCCAAGCACCGGACAGGGGTCGCTCTGGGGCCAACGTCCTGACTTTC.

This chain joins TRBV7-2 and TRBJ2-5; possibly TRBD1 or TRBD2 for D (6 bases each). Trimming took 1 base from V and 9 from J, leaving 15 bases between them. Germline V lookup: CDR1 SGHTA, CDR2 FQGNSA. This CDR3 has 14 residues. In nucleotides, the CDR3 is TGTGCCAGCAGCTTAGAACGGGGGCTCACCCCCCAGTACTTC. Encoded protein: CASSLERGLTPQYF. Complete variable domain (other parts from reference TRBV7-2 and TRBJ2-5): GAGVSQSPSNKVTEKGKDVELRCDPISGHTALYWYRQSLGQGLEFLIYFQGNSAPDKSGLPSDRFSAERTGGSVSTLTIQRTQQEDSAVYLCASSLERGLTPQYFGPGTRLLVL.

The chain has TRBV4-1 and TRBJ2-7; D might be TRBD2 (5 bases). Trimming stripped 0 bases from V and 9 bases from J, with 12 bases between. This CDR3 spans 13 amino acids. CDR1 and CDR2 from the germline V gene are MGHRA and YSYEKL. This CDR3 reads CASSQDLFGGQYF. The CDR3 DNA follows: TGCGCCAGCAGCCAAGATTTGTTTGGAGGGCAGTACTTC.

This clone has just a few counts. The rearrangement links TRBV7-2 to TRBJ2-1; TRBD2 matches 8 bases. The CDR3 runs 15 residues. With V trimmed by 5 bases and J by 7 bases, 10 bases remained unmatched. The germline gives CDR1 SGHTA, CDR2 FQGNSA. The CDR3 sequence is CASSLLSGGANEQFF. In nucleotides, the CDR3 is TGTGCCAGCAGCCTCCTCTCGGGGGGGGCAAATGAGCAGTTCTTC.

The chain employs TRBV10-3 and TRBJ1-5, with 7 nucleotides matching TRBD1. The V gene end was trimmed by 10 bases and the J gene end by 0 bases; junction bases not matched to a gene: 12. Germline CDR1 is ENHRY and CDR2 is SYGVKD. This CDR3 has 16 amino acids. The DNA of the CDR3 is TGTGCCAACAGCCGGGACAGAACGTATAGCAATCAGCCCCAGCATTTT. This encodes CANSRDRTYSNQPQHF.

This chain connects TRBV7-9 to TRBJ2-5; D unclear. CDR3 length equals 14 residues. Germline CDR1 and CDR2: SEHNR and FQNEAQ (reference sequence). Between the trimmed V and J ends, which lost 0 bases and 1 base, there was a span of 6 bases. For the CDR3, the DNA is TGTGCCAGCAGCTTAGCTCCAAGCCAAGAGACCCAGTACTTC. It is translated as CASSLAPSQETQYF.

The genes are TRBV6-5 and TRBJ2-7; D is tentatively TRBD1 or TRBD2 (6 bases each). The CDR3 totals 14 residues. Per the germline V gene, CDR1 is MNHEY and CDR2 is SVGAGI. V was pared by 6 bases and J by 9 bases, with 21 bases between. CDR3 region: CASRQGRGEGGQYF. CDR3 DNA sequence: TGTGCCAGCAGGCAGGGTAGGGGGGAAGGTGGGCAGTACTTC.

The rearrangement links TRBV6-5 to TRBJ1-2; the D is unclear. Germline lookup yields CDR1 MNHEY and CDR2 SVGAGI. V gave up 0 bases and J gave up 4 bases, with 9 bases separating them. The CDR3 loop spans 14 amino acids. CDR3 sequence (DNA): TGTGCCAGCAGTTACTCTCGGAGGGCCTATGGCTACACCTTC. Encoded protein: CASSYSRRAYGYTF.

J is TRBJ1-2 and V is TRBV18; 7 bases fit TRBD1. This CDR3 spans 15 amino acids. J lost 7 bases, V lost 2 bases, and 10 bases had no gene match. Germline assignment: CDR1 KGHSH and CDR2 LQKENI. The CDR3 here is CASSPDSAGGAGYTF. For the CDR3, the DNA is TGTGCCAGCTCACCAGATTCGGCAGGGGGAGCTGGCTACACCTTC.

This clone came up a few times. The chain is built from TRBV28 and TRBJ1-3; 7 nucleotides line up with TRBD1. The CDR3 is 14 amino acids. V dropped 2 bases and J dropped 2; count of bases not matched to a gene: 0. The germline V gene has CDR1 MDHEN and CDR2 SYDVKM. The CDR3 protein is CASSLQGAGNTIYF. The CDR3, as DNA: TGTGCCAGCAGTTTACAGGGGGCTGGAAACACCATATATTTT.

The chain recombines TRBV6-5 with TRBJ1-1; TRBD1 might be the D (6 bases). V lost 1 base to trimming and J lost 5 bases, with 11 bases between them. The CDR3 totals 14 residues. CDR1 and CDR2 (germline): MNHEY, SVGAGI. CDR3 DNA sequence: TGTGCCAGCAGTTACTGGGACACTGGAACTGAAGCTTTCTTT. This encodes CASSYWDTGTEAFF.

V gene TRBV19 combines with J gene TRBJ2-1; 7 bases fit TRBD2. The CDR3 has 15 residues. Per germline, CDR1 LNHDA and CDR2 SQIVND (reference sequence). The V and J ends lost 3 bases and 1 base, in that order; junction bases with no gene match: 3. CDR3: CASSIWGGSYNEQFF. The DNA for the CDR3 is TGTGCCAGTAGTATCTGGGGAGGGTCCTACAATGAGCAGTTCTTC. Variable domain in full (rest from reference TRBV19 and TRBJ2-1): DGGITQSPKYLFRKEGQNVTLSCEQNLNHDAMYWYRQDPGQGLRLIYYSQIVNDFQKGDIAEGYSVSREKKESFPLTVTSAQKNPTAFYLCASSIWGGSYNEQFFGPGTRLTVL.

The rearrangement links TRBV6-4 to TRBJ2-1; a possible D gene is TRBD2 (7 bases). V lost 3 bases to trimming and J lost 9 bases, with 12 bases between them. The CDR3 totals 13 residues. Looked up from germline, CDR1 is MRHNA and CDR2 is SNTAGT. CDR3 DNA: TGTGCCAGCAGTGAATACAGGGAGGGTGAGCAGTTCTTC. It yields the protein CASSEYREGEQFF.

V usage is TRBV11-2 and J usage is TRBJ1-1, with a possible D match to TRBD1 (6 bases). Germline values: CDR1 SGHAT, CDR2 FQNNGV. This CDR3 contains 18 residues. V gave up 4 bases and J gave up 0 bases, with 21 bases separating them. The chain's CDR3 is CASSSRKPGTRMNTEAFF. CDR3 in DNA: TGTGCCAGCAGCTCACGAAAACCCGGGACAAGAATGAACACTGAAGCTTTCTTT.